The next 27 T cell receptor beta chains were all read from a single sample in a study of T cell clones after liver transplantation. The protocol was immunoSEQ multiplex PCR, while the TCRdb copy is restricted to in-frame clones and leaves out a portion. This sample carries about 51,000 clones, roughly nine tenths of them seen once, and the ten largest clones take approximately 15%. Here the sequenced sample was CD8+ T cells from blood, taken 12 months after liver transplant. Receptors were obtained from a human patient who received a liver transplant. Some T cells may be supplied by the graft donor.

The rearrangement joins TRBV19 to TRBJ1-5; D gene ambiguous. The V and J ends lost 3 bases and 1 base respectively, with 13 bases between them. Germline lookup yields CDR1 LNHDA and CDR2 SQIVND (reference sequence). There are 16 residues in the CDR3. CDR3 nucleotides: TGTGCCAGTAGTATGGTTCATGGGGAGAGCAATCAGCCCCAGCATTTT. Translating gives CASSMVHGESNQPQHF.

The gene calls are TRBV7-9 and TRBJ1-1; 8 bases align to TRBD1. CDR3 length: 13 amino acids. J was trimmed by 6 bases and V by 3 bases; bases with no gene match: 3. The germline V gene has CDR1 SEHNR and CDR2 FQNEAQ (reference sequence). The CDR3 DNA is TGTGCCAGCAGCTTCGGGACAGGCCCTGAAGCTTTCTTT. Amino acid sequence: CASSFGTGPEAFF.

The chain is built from TRBV10-2 and TRBJ1-5; maybe TRBD1 (5 bases). The length of the CDR3 is 13 residues. Germline CDR1 WSHSY, CDR2 SAAADI. The V end was cut by 6 bases, the J end by 15 bases, with 21 bases between. The CDR3 DNA follows: TGCGCCAGCAGCCCCCCCCTTGAGGGGCTTCTGCATTTT. This sequence encodes CASSPPLEGLLHF.

CDR3 sequence reads: CASSLSPDSQETQYF. As DNA, the CDR3 is TGTGCCAGCAGCTTATCCCCCGACAGTCAAGAGACCCAGTACTTC. V is TRBV13 and J is TRBJ2-5, with a weak D call TRBD1 (5 bases). The ends were cut back, 2 bases at V and 2 bases at J, with 12 bases in the middle. From germline, CDR1 is PRHDT and CDR2 FYEKMQ (reference sequence). The CDR3 loop spans 15 amino acids.

This clone was picked up a small number of times. The V call is TRBV28, the J call TRBJ2-1; 9 nucleotides match TRBD2. The CDR3 totals 17 residues. V gave up 6 bases and J gave up 1 base; unmatched junction bases: 10. The V gene's germline CDR1 is MDHEN and CDR2 SYDVKM. CDR3 sequence reads: CASSQIAGGESYNEQFF. CDR3 bases: TGTGCCAGCAGCCAAATTGCGGGAGGGGAGTCCTACAATGAGCAGTTCTTC.

The rearrangement joins TRBV4-3 to TRBJ2-5; TRBD2 is a possible D gene (5 bases). The CDR3 runs 15 residues. Germline assignment: CDR1 LGHNA and CDR2 YSLEER. The V end lost 0 bases, the J end lost 5 bases, and 13 bases lay between the germline ends. DNA of the CDR3: TGCGCCAGCAGCCAAGAAGAAGAAGGCGGGGAGACCCAGTACTTC. Translated: CASSQEEEGGETQYF.

Note on this clone: The sample contains more than one DNA sequence encoding this CDR3. The V gene is TRBV18, the J gene TRBJ1-5, with D hard to call. The CDR3 is 15 amino acids. V was cut by 6 bases and J by 0 bases, with 12 bases left in between. CDR1 KGHSH and CDR2 LQKENI come from the germline V gene. The DNA for the CDR3 is TGTGCCAGCTCGACCTCCGGGAATAGCAATCAGCCCCAGCATTTT. As protein: CASSTSGNSNQPQHF.

V gene TRBV7-9 combines with J gene TRBJ2-6; D is possibly TRBD1 or TRBD2 (5 bases each). Per the germline V gene, CDR1 is SEHNR and CDR2 is FQNEAQ (reference sequence). Trimming took off 5 bases at V and 2 bases at J, with 7 bases between the two ends. The CDR3 has 14 amino acids. The DNA for the CDR3 is TGTGCCAGCAGCAGAGGGGCTGGGGCCAACGTCCTGACTTTC. Translating it yields CASSRGAGANVLTF.

V usage is TRBV27 and J usage is TRBJ2-3, with D unresolved. V lost 7 bases to trimming and J lost 7 bases, with 18 bases between them. The CDR3 sequence is 14 residues long. Germline CDR1 is MNHEY and CDR2 is SMNVEV (reference sequence). Here the CDR3 DNA reads TGTGCCAGCACCACAAACAGACTCATCCATACGCAGTATTTT. Amino acid sequence: CASTTNRLIHTQYF.

V is TRBV27 and J is TRBJ2-7, with TRBD1 identical over 8 bases. Trimming took 5 bases from V and 4 from J; bases not matched to a gene: 7. The CDR3 loop spans 14 amino acids. Germline V gene data show CDR1 as MNHEY and CDR2 as SMNVEV (reference sequence). The CDR3 nucleotides are TGTGCCAGCAGTCTACGGACAGGGAATTACGAGCAGTACTTC. It is translated as CASSLRTGNYEQYF.

This clone was detected only a few times. The V call is TRBV4-1, the J call TRBJ2-7, with TRBD2 as a possible D gene (5 bases). The CDR3 has 14 amino acids. V shed 0 bases and J shed 0 bases, with 6 bases lying between them. In germline, CDR1 is MGHRA, CDR2 YSYEKL. The CDR3, as DNA: TGCGCCAGCAGCCAAGAAGGGAGCTCCTACGAGCAGTACTTC. This sequence encodes CASSQEGSSYEQYF.

CDR3 loop: CAENPQENTEAFF. For the CDR3, the DNA is TGTGCCGAGAACCCGCAGGAAAACACTGAAGCTTTCTTT. J is TRBJ1-1 and V is TRBV30; D gene ambiguous. Germline V gene lookup returns CDR1 GTSNPN and CDR2 SVGIG (reference sequence). Trimming stripped 8 bases from V and 2 bases from J, with 15 bases between. This CDR3 comprises 13 residues.

The genes are TRBV4-3 and TRBJ1-2; the match to TRBD1 covers 7 bases. Trimming removed 2 bases from V and 6 bases from J; junction bases left unmatched: 3. Germline-derived CDR1 and CDR2 are LGHNA and YSLEER. There are 13 residues in the CDR3. CDR3 region: CASSQRGGNGYTF. The CDR3 DNA reads as TGCGCCAGCAGCCAACGAGGGGGCAATGGCTACACCTTC.

This clone was seen only once. The chain uses TRBV2 and TRBJ1-1; D is undetermined. The CDR3 runs 12 residues. Trimming pared 4 bases from V and 6 bases from J, leaving 9 bases between. In germline, CDR1 is SNHLY, CDR2 FYNNEI. Here the CDR3 reads CASSVPGAEAFF. CDR3 nucleotides: TGTGCCAGCAGTGTCCCCGGAGCTGAAGCTTTCTTT.

The V call is TRBV29-1, the J call TRBJ2-7, with TRBD2 identical over 7 bases. The junction had 11 bases not matched to a gene; V was cut back by 4 bases and J by 2 bases. The CDR3 contains 15 residues. Germline V CDR1 and CDR2: SQVTM, ANQGSEA. CDR3 residues: CSVGGTDGGTYEQYF. The DNA of the CDR3 is TGCAGCGTTGGAGGGACGGACGGGGGGACCTACGAGCAGTACTTC.

This clone appeared once. This rearrangement joins TRBV27 to TRBJ2-7; 9 bases fit TRBD1. The CDR3 spans 16 residues. CDR1 is MNHEY, CDR2 SMNVEV, per germline (reference sequence). Unmatched junction bases numbered 9, after V lost 4 bases and J lost 2 bases. CDR3 coding DNA: TGTGCCAGCAGTTCGACGGGACAGGGTAGGCCCTACGAGCAGTACTTC. Its protein is CASSSTGQGRPYEQYF.

On this clone itself: One end of the junction varies from germline; a read error may be responsible. Different DNA sequences within this sample yield the same CDR3. The gene calls are TRBV7-9 and TRBJ2-7; the D gene is possibly TRBD2 (6 bases). The CDR3 length is 15 residues. Germline V CDR1 and CDR2: SEHNR, FQNEAQ (reference sequence). The chain's CDR3 is CASSPQVGRLYEQYF. CDR3 coding DNA: TGTGCTAGCAGCCCACAAGTAGGGAGGTTATACGAGCAGTACTTC.

This sequence joins TRBV9 and TRBJ2-7; D is perhaps TRBD1 or TRBD2 (5 bases each). Germline V CDR1 and CDR2: SGDLS, YYNGEE. The V end lost 3 bases, the J end lost 1 base, and 11 bases lay between the germline ends. The CDR3 loop spans 14 amino acids. CDR3 loop: CASSAGTDSYEQYF. The DNA of the CDR3 is TGTGCCAGCAGCGCCGGGACGGATTCCTACGAGCAGTACTTC.

The rearrangement uses TRBV27 and TRBJ2-1, with 9 bases fitting TRBD2. The J segment lost 10 bases and the V segment lost 5 bases, leaving 12 bases of the junction unmatched. CDR3 length: 15 residues. The germline V gene has CDR1 MNHEY and CDR2 SMNVEV (reference sequence). The CDR3 sequence is CASSLLAGRLREQFF. The CDR3 region has the DNA TGTGCCAGCAGTCTCCTAGCGGGACGGTTGCGGGAGCAGTTCTTC.

V usage is TRBV7-9 and J usage is TRBJ2-3; the match to TRBD1 covers 11 bases. Trimming cost V 6 bases and J 1 base; bases outside gene matches: 3. The germline CDR1 and CDR2 sequences are SEHNR and FQNEAQ (reference sequence). The CDR3 runs to 15 residues. This CDR3 is CASRLGQGGTDTQYF. CDR3 bases: TGTGCCAGCAGATTGGGACAGGGGGGCACAGATACGCAGTATTTT.

The V call is TRBV14, the J call TRBJ2-4; 11 bases line up with TRBD2. Trimming cost V 4 bases and J 9 bases; bases outside gene matches: 11. This CDR3 is 16 amino acids long. CDR1 and CDR2 from the germline V gene are SGHDN and FVKESK. CDR3 coding DNA: TGTGCCAGCAGCCCGTTAGCGGGAGGGCGAGGGGGCATTCAGTACTTC. It yields the protein CASSPLAGGRGGIQYF.

The gene calls are TRBV9 and TRBJ2-1; D uncertain. The CDR3 has 13 amino acids. CDR1 and CDR2 (germline): SGDLS, YYNGEE. The V end lost 4 bases, the J end lost 7 bases, and 12 bases lay between the germline ends. The CDR3 DNA follows: TGTGCCAGCAGCCCGGAATGGGGAAATGAGCAGTTCTTC. Translated: CASSPEWGNEQFF.

J is TRBJ2-7 and V is TRBV19; 8 bases fit TRBD1. V shed 6 bases, J shed 7 bases, and the junction held 11 bases outside the gene matches. This CDR3 is 14 amino acids long. The germline V gene encodes CDR1 LNHDA and CDR2 SQIVND (reference sequence). The CDR3 spells CASSGGQGPGEQYF. The DNA of the CDR3 is TGTGCCAGTAGCGGCGGACAGGGACCAGGGGAGCAGTACTTC.

The chain uses TRBV6-6 and TRBJ2-1; unclear D gene. Germline lookup yields CDR1 MNHNY and CDR2 SVGAGI (reference sequence). The length of the CDR3 is 11 residues. Trimming pared 10 bases from V and 6 bases from J, leaving 10 bases between. CDR3: CAILHGNEQFF. Written as DNA, the CDR3 is TGTGCCATTCTCCACGGCAATGAGCAGTTCTTC.

The chain uses TRBV7-2 and TRBJ2-3, with 15 bases fitting TRBD2. V was pared by 4 bases and J by 0 bases, with 8 bases of the junction left unmatched. This CDR3 has 19 residues. Germline CDR1 SGHTA, CDR2 FQGNSA. CDR3 nucleotide sequence: TGTGCCAGCAGCTCGTGGCGCGGGACTAGCGGGGGGAGCACAGATACGCAGTATTTT. The encoded protein is CASSSWRGTSGGSTDTQYF.

This clone was counted only a few times. The V call is TRBV27, the J call TRBJ2-3; D may be TRBD1 or TRBD2 (6 bases each). V shed 6 bases and J shed 0 bases, with 10 bases lying between them. The CDR3 length is 14 residues. CDR1 is MNHEY, CDR2 SMNVEV, per germline (reference sequence). CDR3 in amino acids: CASSGGASTDTQYF. CDR3 DNA: TGTGCCAGCAGCGGGGGCGCTAGCACAGATACGCAGTATTTT.

This chain connects TRBV27 to TRBJ2-6, with no clear D. The CDR3 is made up of 15 amino acids. V was pared by 2 bases and J by 2 bases, with 7 bases between. Germline V gives CDR1 MNHEY, CDR2 SMNVEV (reference sequence). The CDR3 bases are TGTGCCAGCAGTTTAGGAGTCCCTGGGGCCAACGTCCTGACTTTC. It is translated as CASSLGVPGANVLTF.